Sequencing of this T cell receptor (beta chain) was carried out in a study of T-cell memory formation after mild COVID-19. This clonotype was observed a few times. TCRdb reprocessed the 5' RACE reads with MiXCR, giving one entry per CDR3 protein. The top ten clones hold over 40% of a sample with tens of thousands of distinct CDR3 sequences, around a quarter of them seen once. Sample: PBMCs or a T cell subset sorted from them (not recorded which). The TCR comes from a young man who had mild COVID-19 (a few samples of this study predate the infection). Cell type and time point are not known.

In DNA, the CDR3 is TGTGCCAGCAGCCCCCGCTCGAGGGGGGACAATTCACCCCTCCACTTT. Protein: CASSPRSRGDNSPLHF. V usage is TRBV7-2 and J usage is TRBJ1-6, with a possible D match to TRBD1 (6 bases). This CDR3 spans 16 amino acids. V lost 5 bases, J lost 7 bases, and 18 bases lay in between. Per the germline V gene, CDR1 is SGHTA and CDR2 is FQGNSA.